The TCR beta chain described here comes from a study of shared clonotypes between healthy human individuals. A word on this clone: The antigen remains unidentified. This sample includes further DNA sequences coding for the same CDR3.

This CDR3 spans 15 amino acids. V lost 3 bases, J lost 2 bases, and 11 bases lay in between. Germline CDR1 reads KGHSH; CDR2 reads LQKENI. Clones were read by immunoSEQ multiplex PCR, and TCRdb kept only the in-frame ones, dropping some. Of some 1.4 million clones in the sample, roughly 96% were seen once. The donors were adults (healthy and HIV-negative) with no recent acute infections or vaccinations. Study results and limitations: It was only blood that was sampled, and tissue repertoires likely differ.

The receptor comes from a man aged 25-45 years in good health. This chain uses TRBV18 with TRBJ2-1, with a tentative D call TRBD1 (6 bases). Specimen: naive CD4+ T cells sorted from blood. The subset: CD45RA+ positively selected. CDR3 sequence: CASSPRDTTYNEQFF. The CDR3 nucleotides are TGTGCCAGCTCACCCCGGGACACCACCTACAATGAGCAGTTCTTC.